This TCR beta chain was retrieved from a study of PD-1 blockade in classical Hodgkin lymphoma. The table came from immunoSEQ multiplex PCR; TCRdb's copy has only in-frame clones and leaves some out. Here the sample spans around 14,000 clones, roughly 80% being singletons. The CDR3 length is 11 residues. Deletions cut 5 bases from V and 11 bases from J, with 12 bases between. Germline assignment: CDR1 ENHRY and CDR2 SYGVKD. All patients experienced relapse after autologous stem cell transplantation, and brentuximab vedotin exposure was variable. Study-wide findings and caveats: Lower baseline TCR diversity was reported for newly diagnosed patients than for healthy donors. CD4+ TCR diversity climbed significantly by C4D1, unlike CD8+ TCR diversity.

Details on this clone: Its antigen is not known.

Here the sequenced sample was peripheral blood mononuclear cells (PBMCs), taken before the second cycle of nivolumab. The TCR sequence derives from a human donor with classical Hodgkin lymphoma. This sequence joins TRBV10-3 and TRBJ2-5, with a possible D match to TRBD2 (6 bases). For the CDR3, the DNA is TGTGCCATCAGTTGGGGTCGGGAGCAGTACTTC. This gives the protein CAISWGREQYF.